Listed below are T cell receptor beta chains from one sample, sequenced in a study of blood T cells in healthy people across ages. TCRdb re-analysed the 5' RACE reads in MiXCR, keeping a single row per CDR3 protein. The sample includes some 790,000 distinct CDR3 sequences, 25% to 35% of them seen just once. The sample taken for sequencing was blood. These receptor sequences come from a woman older than 75 in good health. Both conserved end residues are trimmed from each CDR3.

V,CDR3
TRBV7-6,ASSLADRGRGYT
TRBV7-2,ASSPPGQGAGEKLF
TRBV20-1,SARVGLAGTNYNEQF
TRBV7-8,ASSHDRGQQETQY
TRBV6-5,ASKRGSGLGNEQF
TRBV20-1,SARSETRNTEAF
TRBV20-1,SARGQRGAAYNEQF
TRBV12-3/TRBV12-4,ASSAQGASGANVLT
TRBV18,ASSPSQQSGTEAF
TRBV12-3/TRBV12-4,ASSETGGRILGEQY
TRBV11-2,ASSFKGQEYEQY
TRBV11-2,ASSSQAGDTQY
TRBV19,ASIPGGATRAEQF
TRBV14,ASSPRDRGQTQY
TRBV5-1,ASSGSLWGLAGTSTDTQY
TRBV6-6,ASTSTAGGFHEQF
TRBV5-1,ASSRDPSSTVYNEQF
TRBV7-2,ASSFPPTRSEQETQY
TRBV3-1,ASSQGQLFCCEQY
TRBV7-2,ASSFQQNIQY
TRBV20-1,SASEERITDTQY
TRBV7-2,ASSLVSSVDEQY